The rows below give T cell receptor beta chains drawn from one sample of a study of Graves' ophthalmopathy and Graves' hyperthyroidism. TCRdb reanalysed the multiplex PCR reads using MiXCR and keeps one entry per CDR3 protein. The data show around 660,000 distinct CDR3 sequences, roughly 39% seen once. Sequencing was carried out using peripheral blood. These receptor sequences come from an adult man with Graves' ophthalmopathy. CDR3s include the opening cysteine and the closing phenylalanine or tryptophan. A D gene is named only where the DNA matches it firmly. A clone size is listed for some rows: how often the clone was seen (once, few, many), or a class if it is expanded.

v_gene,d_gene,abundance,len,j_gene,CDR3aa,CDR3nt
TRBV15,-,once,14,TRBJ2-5,CATSSRASNQPQYF,TGTGCCACCAGCAGCAGGGCCAGCAATCAGCCCCAGTACTTC
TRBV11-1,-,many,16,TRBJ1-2,CASSFSAGQWGYGYTF,TGTGCCAGCAGCTTCAGCGCCGGACAATGGGGCTATGGCTACACCTTC
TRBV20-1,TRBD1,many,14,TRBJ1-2,CSARGGVDRGGYTF,TGCAGTGCTAGAGGGGGGGTGGACAGGGGAGGCTACACCTTC
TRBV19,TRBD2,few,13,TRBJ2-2,CAGVAGETGELFF,TGTGCCGGCGTAGCGGGAGAAACCGGGGAGCTGTTTTTT
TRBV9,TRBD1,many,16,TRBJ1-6,CASSATGAVYNSPLHF,TGTGCCAGCAGCGCGACAGGGGCGGTCTATAATTCACCCCTCCACTTT
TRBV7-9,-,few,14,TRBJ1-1,CASRGRQGGTEAFF,TGTGCCAGCCGCGGGCGGCAGGGCGGCACTGAAGCTTTCTTT
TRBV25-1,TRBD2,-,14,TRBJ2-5,CTSSASGGTETQYF,TGTACCAGCAGCGCCTCGGGAGGCACAGAGACCCAGTACTTC
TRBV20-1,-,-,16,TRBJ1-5,CSARSSLGPPNQPQHF,TGCAGTGCTAGGTCCAGCCTGGGGCCGCCGAATCAGCCCCAGCATTTT
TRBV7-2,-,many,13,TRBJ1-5,CASSLGIRQPQHF,TGTGCCAGCAGTTTAGGGATACGGCAGCCCCAGCATTTT
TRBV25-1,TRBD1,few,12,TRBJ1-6,CASSERGTGIHF,TGTGCCAGCAGTGAACGGGGGACAGGCATCCACTTT
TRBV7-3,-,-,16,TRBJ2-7,CASSFGITGSSYEQYF,TGTGCCAGCAGCTTTGGTATTACAGGGAGTTCCTACGAGCAGTACTTC
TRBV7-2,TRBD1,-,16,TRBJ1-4,CASSLMSGDRGEKLFF,TGTGCCAGCAGCTTAATGTCGGGGGACAGGGGTGAAAAACTGTTTTTT
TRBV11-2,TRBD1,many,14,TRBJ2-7,CASSPQGARGEQYF,TGTGCCAGCAGCCCGCAGGGGGCAAGAGGAGAGCAGTACTTC
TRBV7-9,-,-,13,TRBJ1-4,CASSSSQGEKLFF,TGTGCCAGCAGCTCGTCCCAGGGGGAAAAACTGTTTTTT
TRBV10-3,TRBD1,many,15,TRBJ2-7,CAISAGPGQLYEQYF,TGTGCCATCAGTGCTGGTCCGGGACAGCTCTACGAGCAGTACTTC
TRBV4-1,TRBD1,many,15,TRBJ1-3,CASSQETGPPSTIYF,TGCGCCAGCAGCCAAGAGACAGGGCCCCCGAGCACCATATATTTT
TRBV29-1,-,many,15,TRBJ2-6,CSVEGAGSGANVLTF,TGCAGCGTTGAAGGCGCGGGTAGTGGGGCCAACGTCCTGACTTTC
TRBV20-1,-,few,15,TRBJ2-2,CSARVRGINTGELFF,TGCAGTGCTAGAGTGAGGGGAATCAACACCGGGGAGCTGTTTTTT
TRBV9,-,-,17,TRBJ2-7,CASSVGPSQGISYEQYF,TGTGCCAGCAGCGTAGGCCCCTCGCAGGGGATATCCTACGAGCAGTACTTC
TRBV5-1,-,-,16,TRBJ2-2,CASSLALALNTGELFF,TGCGCCAGCAGCTTGGCCCTAGCGCTAAACACCGGGGAGCTGTTTTTT
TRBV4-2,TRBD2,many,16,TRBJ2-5,CASSQGPAGGQETQYF,TGTGCCAGCAGCCAAGGTCCAGCGGGGGGCCAAGAGACCCAGTACTTC
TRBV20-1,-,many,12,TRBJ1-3,CSAPGSGNTIYF,TGCAGTGCTCCAGGGTCCGGAAACACCATATATTTT
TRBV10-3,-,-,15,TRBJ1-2,CAISESVGANYGYTF,TGTGCCATCAGTGAGTCCGTAGGGGCCAACTATGGCTACACCTTC
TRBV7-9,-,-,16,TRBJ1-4,CASSLAGPQPNEKLFF,TGTGCCAGCAGCTTAGCGGGGCCGCAGCCTAATGAAAAACTGTTTTTT
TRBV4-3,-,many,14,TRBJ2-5,CASSQQGYQETQYF,TGCGCCAGCAGCCAACAGGGGTACCAAGAGACCCAGTACTTC
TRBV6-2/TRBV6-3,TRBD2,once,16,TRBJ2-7,CASSYSELAGPNEQYF,TGTGCCAGCAGTTACTCGGAACTAGCGGGGCCTAACGAGCAGTACTTC
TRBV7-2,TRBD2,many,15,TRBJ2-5,CASSELAGGPGTQYF,TGTGCCAGCAGCGAACTAGCGGGGGGCCCCGGGACCCAGTACTTC
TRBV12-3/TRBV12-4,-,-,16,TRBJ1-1,CASSGSQGRGNTEAFF,TGTGCCAGCAGCGGATCACAGGGTAGGGGGAACACTGAAGCTTTCTTT
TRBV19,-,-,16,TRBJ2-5,CASSVTGVAAQETQYF,TGTGCCAGTAGCGTCACTGGGGTAGCGGCACAAGAGACCCAGTACTTC
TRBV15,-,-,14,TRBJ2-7,CATSKPRGAGEQYF,TGTGCCACCAGCAAGCCCCGGGGGGCCGGGGAGCAGTACTTC
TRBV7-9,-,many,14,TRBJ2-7,CASSFDPTPFEQYF,TGTGCCAGCAGCTTTGACCCTACCCCTTTCGAGCAGTACTTC
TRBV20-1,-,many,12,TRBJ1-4,CSAVDRIEKLFF,TGCAGTGCTGTCGACAGGATTGAAAAACTGTTTTTT
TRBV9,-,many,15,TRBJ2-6,CASSEAYTGANVLTF,TGTGCCAGCAGCGAGGCGTACACTGGGGCCAACGTCCTGACTTTC